The present T cell receptor (beta chain) was sequenced within a study of T cells in Graves' hyperthyroidism and ophthalmopathy. As for the study in general: Any treatment followed the collection of peripheral blood at initial diagnosis. The study's findings and limits: Stable hyperthyroidism was separated from ophthalmopathy by a model based on 13 V-J features. Blood also held most thyroid clonotypes expanded beyond 0.001.

CDR3 length equals 13 residues. CDR1 and CDR2 from the germline V gene are KGHSH and LQKENI. V was trimmed by 8 bases and J by 6 bases, leaving 16 bases between them. Lactation, pregnancy, other autoimmune disease or uncontrolled infection led to exclusion of patients. A word on this clonotype: No antigen is known for it.

RNA transcripts provided the source from which TCR beta CDR3 regions were amplified. The primer set for the first-round RT-PCR of the TCR CDR3 was HTBI. TCRdb re-derived calls from the multiplex PCR reads in MiXCR, one entry per CDR3 protein. In the table there are around 500,000 distinct CDR3 sequences, 11% to 15% of which are singletons. This TCR derives from a middle-aged woman with Graves' hyperthyroidism. The sample comprised blood. This chain links TRBV18 with TRBJ2-5; D not resolved. As DNA, the CDR3 is TGTGCCAGCAGCCAAGTCTGGGCAAAGACCCAGTACTTC. Residues: CASSQVWAKTQYF.